The 29 T cell receptor beta chains given below trace back to one sample, sequenced in a study of T cell responses to AZD1222 COVID-19 vaccine. Some clones are missing from TCRdb's copy, which holds only in-frame ones; the method was immunoSEQ multiplex PCR. The profile shows some 150,000 clones, more than 85% of them singletons. Material: peripheral blood, obtained on day 0 of MenACWY control vaccination. These receptors came from an adult in good health.

The CDR3 region is CASSRDRANTEAFF. Here the CDR3 DNA reads TGTGCCAGCTCCCGGGACAGGGCAAACACTGAAGCTTTCTTT. The chain recombines TRBV18 with TRBJ1-1; 9 bases are shared with TRBD1. Germline V lookup: CDR1 KGHSH, CDR2 LQKENI. Trimming took 6 bases from V and 2 from J; bases not matched to a gene: 4. The CDR3 runs 14 residues.

This clone occurred a few times. The chain combines TRBV5-4 with TRBJ2-5; D is unresolved. Germline V gene lookup returns CDR1 SGHNT and CDR2 YYREEE (reference sequence). This CDR3 is built from 14 residues. Between the trimmed V and J ends, which lost 1 base and 4 bases, there was a span of 11 bases. Here the CDR3 reads CASSLYGLGETQYF. In DNA, the CDR3 is TGTGCCAGCAGCTTGTATGGGCTCGGAGAGACCCAGTACTTC.

The J gene is TRBJ2-7, the V gene TRBV2; D is uncertain. Trimming stripped 5 bases from V and 1 base from J, with 9 bases between. The germline V gene has CDR1 SNHLY and CDR2 FYNNEI. The CDR3 length is 13 residues. Here the CDR3 reads CASSSERSYEQYF. CDR3 nucleotide sequence: TGTGCCAGCAGTAGCGAAAGGTCCTACGAGCAGTACTTC.

This chain links TRBV6-5 with TRBJ1-3; TRBD1 is a possible D gene (6 bases). Germline-derived CDR1 and CDR2 are MNHEY and SVGAGI. Trimming removed 2 bases at V and 1 base at J, with 12 bases between. The CDR3 length is 16 residues. CDR3: CASSYTGHRSGNTIYF. In DNA form, the CDR3 reads TGTGCCAGCAGTTACACGGGACATCGGTCTGGAAACACCATATATTTT.

This sequence joins TRBV6-5 and TRBJ1-1, with D perhaps TRBD1 (5 bases). V lost 8 bases and J lost 1, with 17 bases in between. The germline V gene encodes CDR1 MNHEY and CDR2 SVGAGI. This CDR3 spans 15 amino acids. CDR3 bases: TGTGCCAGCCATAAGACAAGGGGTCCGAACACTGAAGCTTTCTTT. Amino acids: CASHKTRGPNTEAFF.

V usage is TRBV6-1 and J usage is TRBJ2-3; D gene unclear. V shed 1 base and J shed 0 bases, with 8 bases lying between them. The CDR3 is made up of 15 amino acids. CDR1 and CDR2 (germline): MNHNS, SASEGT. The CDR3 region is CASSEDTPSTDTQYF. The CDR3 DNA is TGTGCCAGCAGTGAAGACACCCCGAGCACAGATACGCAGTATTTT.

V gene TRBV4-1 combines with J gene TRBJ1-4; D is ambiguous. The CDR3 covers 13 residues. Germline V lookup: CDR1 MGHRA, CDR2 YSYEKL. Deletions cut 1 base from V and 13 bases from J, with 13 bases between. In nucleotides, the CDR3 is TGCGCCAGCAGCCAAGTCTACAAAGTGGGACTGTTTTTT. Translating gives CASSQVYKVGLFF.

The chain has TRBV18 and TRBJ1-1, with D uncertain. The CDR3 spans 11 residues. In germline, CDR1 is KGHSH, CDR2 LQKENI. Trimming took off 6 bases at V and 4 bases at J, with 6 bases between the two ends. The CDR3 sequence: CASSAGTEAFF. In DNA form, the CDR3 reads TGTGCCAGCTCGGCCGGCACTGAAGCTTTCTTT.

The chain joins TRBV21-1 to TRBJ2-2; TRBD2 is the table's D call and was not checked against the DNA. TRBV21-1 is an annotated pseudogene. The length of the CDR3 is 17 residues. CDR3 DNA: TGTGCCAGCAGCAAACGGGGAGGCGGGACGAACACCGGGGAGCTGTTTTTT. It encodes CASSKRGGGTNTGELFF.

The rearrangement links TRBV4-2 to TRBJ1-2, with D possibly TRBD1 on 5 matching bases. Germline V gene sequence: CDR1 LGHNA, CDR2 YNFKEQ. This CDR3 spans 15 amino acids. The V gene lost 1 base and the J gene lost 3 bases, with 12 bases spanning the gap. CDR3 residues: CASSQGTGADYGYTF. The CDR3 bases are TGTGCCAGCAGCCAAGGGACCGGGGCGGACTATGGCTACACCTTC.

The genes are TRBV19 and TRBJ2-1; 9 nucleotides agree with TRBD2. The trim removed 6 bases at V and 5 bases at J, leaving 14 bases unmatched. The CDR3 covers 17 residues. The germline V gene has CDR1 LNHDA and CDR2 SQIVND (reference sequence). The CDR3 DNA is TGTGCCAGTAGCCCATGGGCGGAGACTAGCGGTAACAATGAGCAGTTCTTC. As protein: CASSPWAETSGNNEQFF.

The CDR3 loop reads CASSLEGQGAGANVLTF. The CDR3 coding sequence is TGCGCCAGCAGCCTGGAGGGACAGGGGGCTGGGGCCAACGTCCTGACTTTC. The chain is built from TRBV5-1 and TRBJ2-6; 11 positions agree with TRBD1. The CDR3 covers 17 residues. The V and J ends lost 4 bases and 2 bases, in that order; junction bases with no gene match: 5. CDR1 is SGHRS and CDR2 is YFSETQ in the germline V gene.

J is TRBJ2-7 and V is TRBV11-2; TRBD1 might be the D (6 bases). CDR3 length: 14 amino acids. V was pared by 6 bases and J by 5 bases, with 17 bases between. CDR1 and CDR2 from the germline V gene are SGHAT and FQNNGV. In DNA, the CDR3 is TGTGCCAGCAGTCCAATTAACAGGGACCACGAGCAGTACTTC. Translation: CASSPINRDHEQYF.

The chain is built from TRBV24-1 and TRBJ2-1, with D uncertain. The CDR3 sequence is 14 residues long. In germline, CDR1 is KGHDR, CDR2 SFDVKD. Trimming left V 3 bases short and J 5 bases short, with 10 bases between. Here the CDR3 reads CATSDPGAHNEQFF. In nucleotides, the CDR3 is TGTGCCACCAGTGATCCGGGCGCCCACAATGAGCAGTTCTTC.

J is TRBJ1-4 and V is TRBV6-5, with D hard to call. Trimming took 5 bases from V and 8 from J, leaving 9 bases between them. CDR1 is MNHEY and CDR2 is SVGAGI in the germline V gene. The CDR3 sequence is 12 residues long. The CDR3 nucleotides are TGTGCCAGCAGTAGGATTGGCGAAAAACTGTTTTTT. This gives the protein CASSRIGEKLFF.

V usage is TRBV9 and J usage is TRBJ2-5, with unresolved D. Trimming shortened V by 0 bases and J by 1 base, and 7 bases separated the two germline ends. Looked up from germline, CDR1 is SGDLS and CDR2 is YYNGEE. CDR3 size: 14 residues. The CDR3 nucleotides are TGTGCCAGCAGCGTAGAACCCCTCCAAGAGACCCAGTACTTC. This codes for CASSVEPLQETQYF.

This sequence joins TRBV30 and TRBJ2-1, with a tentative D call TRBD1 (7 bases). There are 16 residues in the CDR3. Trimming cost V 0 bases and J 5 bases, with 17 bases left between them. Germline V gene sequence: CDR1 GTSNPN, CDR2 SVGIG (reference sequence). DNA of the CDR3: TGTGCCTGGAGTGTATTACGGGGGACAGCAAACAATGAGCAGTTCTTC. It encodes CAWSVLRGTANNEQFF. The complete variable domain, with remaining parts taken from reference TRBV30 and TRBJ2-1, reads SQTIHQWPATLVQPVGSPLSLECTVEGTSNPNLYWYRQAAGRGLQLLFYSVGIGQISSEVPQNLSASRPQDRQFILSSKKLLLSDSGFYLCAWSVLRGTANNEQFFGPGTRLTVL.

This chain joins TRBV7-9 and TRBJ1-1, with no clear D. V lost 1 base and J 0 bases, leaving 9 bases between the germline ends. There are 15 residues in the CDR3. CDR1 and CDR2 (germline): SEHNR, FQNEAQ (reference sequence). For the CDR3, the DNA is TGTGCCAGCAGCTTAGAAGGGATTCTGAACACTGAAGCTTTCTTT. This codes for CASSLEGILNTEAFF.

The gene calls are TRBV6-5 and TRBJ1-1; D call uncertain. The CDR3 is made up of 16 amino acids. CDR1 MNHEY and CDR2 SVGAGI come from the germline V gene. V gave up 0 bases and J gave up 2 bases, with 13 bases separating them. The CDR3: CASSYSIRQVNTEAFF. The CDR3 DNA sequence: TGTGCCAGCAGTTACTCGATTAGGCAGGTAAACACTGAAGCTTTCTTT.

The chain combines TRBV11-2 with TRBJ1-6; a weak D match, TRBD1 (5 bases). With 2 bases removed from V and 9 bases from J, the gap between germline ends came to 14 bases. Germline V CDR1 and CDR2: SGHAT, FQNNGV. This CDR3 is 15 amino acids long. Here the CDR3 DNA reads TGTGCCAGCAGCTTAAGAGGAGGGGCCGGTTCACCCCTCCACTTT. Translation: CASSLRGGAGSPLHF.

The CDR3 DNA follows: TGTGCCAGCAGTGAAGATCCAGGAACTAATTCACCCCTCCACTTT. Protein product: CASSEDPGTNSPLHF. The chain recombines TRBV2 with TRBJ1-6; D remains ambiguous. V was trimmed by 1 base and J by 6 bases, leaving 10 bases between them. This CDR3 has 15 residues. Germline V CDR1 and CDR2: SNHLY, FYNNEI.

The chain combines TRBV6-5 with TRBJ1-2, with D perhaps matching TRBD1 (6 bases). Trimming pared 4 bases from V and 3 bases from J, leaving 15 bases between. The CDR3 runs to 15 residues. Germline-derived CDR1 and CDR2 are MNHEY and SVGAGI. The CDR3 is CASSLTGQPYYGYTF. The CDR3 DNA follows: TGTGCCAGCAGTTTAACCGGACAGCCATACTATGGCTACACCTTC.

This clone has more than one count but fewer than ten. V usage is TRBV10-2 and J usage is TRBJ2-3; D remains unclear. Germline CDR1 and CDR2: WSHSY and SAAADI. Between the trimmed V and J ends, which lost 2 bases and 2 bases, there was a span of 14 bases. CDR3 length: 16 residues. The DNA for the CDR3 is TGCGCCAGCAGTGAGACCTCACGAAGGGTCACAGATACGCAGTATTTT. As protein: CASSETSRRVTDTQYF.

The rearrangement uses TRBV29-1 and TRBJ2-5, with TRBD2 matching over 9 bases. Germline CDR1 is SQVTM and CDR2 is ANQGSEA. The CDR3 consists of 12 residues. The V gene end was trimmed by 6 bases and the J gene end by 4 bases; junction bases not matched to a gene: 3. CDR3 protein: CSVVAGAETQYF. Written as DNA, the CDR3 is TGCAGCGTCGTAGCGGGGGCAGAGACCCAGTACTTC.

The table lists this clone with a few counts. The chain joins TRBV4-1 to TRBJ2-5; tentative D call: TRBD1 (5 bases). The germline V gene encodes CDR1 MGHRA and CDR2 YSYEKL. The CDR3 spans 15 residues. The V and J ends lost 0 bases and 4 bases respectively, with 12 bases between them. The CDR3, as DNA: TGCGCCAGCAGCCAAGATGGTCAGGGTGGAGAGACCCAGTACTTC. Translating it yields CASSQDGQGGETQYF.

This sequence joins TRBV18 and TRBJ1-2, with D possibly being TRBD1 (5 bases). V lost 1 base, J lost 1 base, and 10 bases lay in between. Looked up from germline, CDR1 is KGHSH and CDR2 is LQKENI. CDR3 size: 15 residues. CDR3 sequence reads: CASSPQGFLNYGYTF. The CDR3 coding sequence is TGTGCCAGCTCACCACAGGGGTTTCTTAACTATGGCTACACCTTC.

J is TRBJ1-1 and V is TRBV11-2; 7 nucleotides agree with TRBD1. V dropped 5 bases and J dropped 3; count of bases not matched to a gene: 12. Germline-derived CDR1 and CDR2 are SGHAT and FQNNGV. This CDR3 region has 16 residues. CDR3 sequence (DNA): TGTGCCAGCAGCCACGCCGGGACAGCGAGGGACACTGAAGCTTTCTTT. Translated, it gives CASSHAGTARDTEAFF.

V and J are TRBV24-1 and TRBJ2-7, with D unclear. Trimming took 0 bases from V and 10 from J, leaving 12 bases between them. Germline values: CDR1 KGHDR, CDR2 SFDVKD. The CDR3 contains 13 residues. The CDR3 DNA reads TGTGCCACCAGTGATTTGACGGCATCGGGTCAGTACTTC. Its protein product is CATSDLTASGQYF.

The gene calls are TRBV28 and TRBJ1-5; the D gene is possibly TRBD1 (5 bases). The CDR3 is 16 residues long. V was shortened by 5 bases and J by 0 bases, with 14 bases between the two germline ends. CDR1 and CDR2 from the germline V gene are MDHEN and SYDVKM. The CDR3 coding sequence is TGTGCCAGCAGTCTTAGGGACGGTAATAGCAATCAGCCCCAGCATTTT. This translates into CASSLRDGNSNQPQHF.